This T cell receptor beta chain was identified in a study of regulatory T cells in long-lasting Graves disease. Points from the study as a whole: Gene preferences differed: TRBV28, TRBJ1-2, TRBJ2-5 in persistent cases.

Specified time point: persistent/refractory GD, antithyroid drugs over 5 years with positive TRAb. PBMC RNA served as the TCR library source. An endocrinology department in Xi'an, China, supplied the patients. The authors drew 9 to 9.5 milliliters of peripheral blood into EDTA tubes. Losses at the gene ends were 7 bases for V and 1 base for J; bases not matched to a gene: 11. Germline V gene sequence: CDR1 MNHEY, CDR2 SVGEGT. The CDR3 loop spans 16 amino acids. This clonotype was counted ten times or more. Antigen specificity is unknown. In building TCR beta libraries, iRepertoire HTBI primers were used together with Arm-PCR of CDR3 regions. TCRdb used MiXCR to reprocess the multiplex PCR reads, holding one entry per CDR3 protein. The sample has a few hundred thousand distinct CDR3 sequences, around a quarter seen once.

This rearrangement joins TRBV6-2 or TRBV6-3 to TRBJ1-1; the match to TRBD1 covers 8 bases. This TCR was sampled from a female donor with Graves disease. The source was peripheral blood mononuclear cells (PBMCs), collected when the disease was refractory, from a patient treated with antithyroid drugs. In DNA, the CDR3 is TGTGCCAGCAAGTTAATGACAGGGGATAAGAACACTGAAGCTTTCTTT. Its translation is CASKLMTGDKNTEAFF.